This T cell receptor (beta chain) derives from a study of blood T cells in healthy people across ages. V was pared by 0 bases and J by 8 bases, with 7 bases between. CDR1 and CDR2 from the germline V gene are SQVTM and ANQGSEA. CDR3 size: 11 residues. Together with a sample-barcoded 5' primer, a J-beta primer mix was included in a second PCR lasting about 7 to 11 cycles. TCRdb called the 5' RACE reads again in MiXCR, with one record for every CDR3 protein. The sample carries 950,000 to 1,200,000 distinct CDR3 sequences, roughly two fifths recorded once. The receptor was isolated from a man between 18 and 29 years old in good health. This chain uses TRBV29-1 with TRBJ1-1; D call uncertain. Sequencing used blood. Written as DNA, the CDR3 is TGCAGCGTTGAAGATAGGGAGGAAGCTTTCTTT. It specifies CSVEDREEAFF.